Shown below are 29 T cell receptor beta chains from a single sample sequenced in a study of technical replicates of blood from a few donors. Measured with immunoSEQ multiplex PCR; TCRdb has only the in-frame clones, and not every one. This sample has approximately 64,000 clones; around 85% occur once, and the top ten carry around 5.5%. The sequenced sample consisted of PBMCs. Receptor source: a human donor in good health. Some clones in this sample may be carry-over from other donors' samples.

The V gene is TRBV30, the J gene TRBJ2-3, with D perhaps TRBD1 (5 bases). The CDR3 totals 13 residues. Germline V gene data show CDR1 as GTSNPN and CDR2 as SVGIG (reference sequence). The V gene lost 4 bases and the J gene lost 6 bases, with 14 bases spanning the gap. As DNA, the CDR3 is TGTGCCTGGAACCGATTAGCAGGGGATACGCAGTATTTT. Translation: CAWNRLAGDTQYF. Looking up the rest from reference TRBV30 and TRBJ2-3 gives the full variable domain: SQTIHQWPATLVQPVGSPLSLECTVEGTSNPNLYWYRQAAGRGLQLLFYSVGIGQISSEVPQNLSASRPQDRQFILSSKKLLLSDSGFYLCAWNRLAGDTQYFGPGTRLTVL.

The V gene is TRBV7-8, the J gene TRBJ1-1, with D uncertain. V gave up 0 bases and J gave up 2 bases, with 7 bases separating them. The CDR3 extends over 14 amino acids. Germline V gives CDR1 SGHVS, CDR2 FQNEAQ. CDR3: CASSLANKNTEAFF. The CDR3 region has the DNA TGTGCCAGCAGCTTAGCGAACAAAAACACTGAAGCTTTCTTT.

The V gene is TRBV9, the J gene TRBJ1-2; 8 bases are shared with TRBD1. V shed 3 bases, J shed 7 bases, and the junction held 5 bases outside the gene matches. The CDR3 is 13 amino acids. CDR1 is SGDLS and CDR2 is YYNGEE in the germline V gene. In nucleotides, the CDR3 is TGTGCCAGCAGCGAACGGACAGGGCTTGGCTACACCTTC. Translating it yields CASSERTGLGYTF.

The chain joins TRBV11-2 to TRBJ2-7; D is possibly TRBD2 (5 bases). CDR3 length: 17 residues. Looked up from germline, CDR1 is SGHAT and CDR2 is FQNNGV. The V gene lost 2 bases and the J gene lost 0 bases, with 17 bases spanning the gap. CDR3 loop: CASSLRVWELFSYEQYF. CDR3 nucleotides: TGTGCCAGCAGCTTAAGGGTGTGGGAGCTCTTCTCCTACGAGCAGTACTTC. The variable domain in full, completed from reference TRBV11-2 and TRBJ2-7, reads EAGVAQSPRYKIIEKRQSVAFWCNPISGHATLYWYQQILGQGPKLLIQFQNNGVVDDSQLPKDRFSAERLKGVDSTLKIQPAKLEDSAVYLCASSLRVWELFSYEQYFGPGTRLTVT.

The chain couples TRBV6-5 to TRBJ1-2, with a possible D match to TRBD1 (5 bases). The germline V gene encodes CDR1 MNHEY and CDR2 SVGAGI. V dropped 5 bases and J dropped 4 bases, with 11 bases sitting between them. This CDR3 is built from 13 residues. CDR3 in amino acids: CASSQGPSYGYTF. The CDR3 bases are TGTGCCAGCAGTCAGGGTCCTTCCTATGGCTACACCTTC.

This chain links TRBV9 with TRBJ2-1, with TRBD2 identical over 12 bases. V gave up 0 bases and J gave up 3 bases; unmatched junction bases: 1. This CDR3 contains 16 residues. Per germline, CDR1 SGDLS and CDR2 YYNGEE. CDR3 loop: CASSVGLAGVYNEQFF. The CDR3 coding sequence is TGTGCCAGCAGCGTAGGACTAGCGGGGGTCTACAATGAGCAGTTCTTC.

This chain connects TRBV5-1 to TRBJ2-7, with D perhaps matching TRBD1 (6 bases). Germline CDR1 is SGHRS and CDR2 is YFSETQ. The CDR3 covers 15 residues. V was trimmed by 0 bases and J by 6 bases, leaving 16 bases between them. In DNA form, the CDR3 reads TGCGCCAGCAGCTTGGATTGGGGGCGAAGTGGCGAGCAGTACTTC. Translating it yields CASSLDWGRSGEQYF.

The chain has TRBV9 and TRBJ2-7; a weak D match, TRBD2 (6 bases). This CDR3 comprises 16 residues. V dropped 4 bases and J dropped 1 base, with 18 bases sitting between them. The germline V gene has CDR1 SGDLS and CDR2 YYNGEE. The CDR3 DNA follows: TGTGCCAGCAGCCCCCAGGGAAGCGGGCTATCCTACGAGCAGTACTTC. The encoded protein is CASSPQGSGLSYEQYF.

This clone is a singleton in its sample. The gene calls are TRBV29-1 and TRBJ2-1; the D is unclear. CDR3 length equals 9 residues. Germline CDR1 is SQVTM and CDR2 is ANQGSEA. The CDR3 coding sequence is TGCATCCAAACGGATGAGCAGTTCTTC. It encodes CIQTDEQFF.

The J gene is TRBJ1-1, the V gene TRBV5-1; TRBD1 might be the D (5 bases). CDR1 and CDR2 from the germline V gene are SGHRS and YFSETQ. The CDR3 is made up of 14 amino acids. With 3 bases removed from V and 11 bases from J, the gap between germline ends came to 20 bases. In DNA form, the CDR3 reads TGCGCCAGCAGCTCGTCAGGGCCTAATCTTGGGGCTTTCTTT. It codes for CASSSSGPNLGAFF.

V and J are TRBV6-5 and TRBJ1-3; D gene ambiguous. The CDR3 extends over 15 amino acids. The germline CDR1 and CDR2 sequences are MNHEY and SVGAGI. V was trimmed by 4 bases and J by 0 bases, leaving 10 bases between them. In nucleotides, the CDR3 is TGTGCCAGCAGTTCAGGATTAAGCTCTGGAAACACCATATATTTT. This sequence encodes CASSSGLSSGNTIYF.

The CDR3 spells CASSQTGTSGDNEQFF. The CDR3 DNA follows: TGCGCCAGCAGCCAAACCGGGACTAGCGGGGACAATGAGCAGTTCTTC. This chain uses TRBV4-3 with TRBJ2-1; the match to TRBD2 covers 13 bases. The germline V gene encodes CDR1 LGHNA and CDR2 YSLEER. This CDR3 region has 16 residues. Trimming cost V 2 bases and J 5 bases; bases outside gene matches: 3.

This clone was seen only once. The chain recombines TRBV11-2 with TRBJ2-7, with TRBD2 matching over 13 bases. This CDR3 is 15 amino acids long. Germline-derived CDR1 and CDR2 are SGHAT and FQNNGV. V dropped 5 bases and J dropped 2; count of bases not matched to a gene: 3. The CDR3 region is CASSTGLAGTYEQYF. The CDR3 coding sequence is TGTGCCAGCAGCACGGGACTAGCGGGAACCTACGAGCAGTACTTC.

This chain connects TRBV2 to TRBJ1-2; unclear D gene. The V end lost 6 bases, the J end lost 0 bases, and 5 bases lay between the germline ends. The CDR3 runs to 12 residues. CDR1 and CDR2 (germline): SNHLY, FYNNEI. The CDR3 loop is CASRGANYGYTF. The CDR3 bases are TGTGCCAGCAGGGGAGCTAACTATGGCTACACCTTC. Full variable domain (remainder filled in from reference TRBV2 and TRBJ1-2): EPEVTQTPSHQVTQMGQEVILRCVPISNHLYFYWYRQILGQKVEFLVSFYNNEISEKSEIFDDQFSVERPDGSNFTLKIRSTKLEDSAMYFCASRGANYGYTFGSGTRLTVV.

The V call is TRBV18, the J call TRBJ2-7; perhaps TRBD2 as D (6 bases). The germline gives CDR1 KGHSH, CDR2 LQKENI. The CDR3 consists of 16 residues. V was shortened by 0 bases and J by 2 bases, with 14 bases between the two germline ends. CDR3 region: CASSPPIRDLTYEQYF. CDR3 nucleotides: TGTGCCAGCTCACCACCCATCAGGGACTTAACCTACGAGCAGTACTTC.

This clone has more than one count but fewer than ten. The chain employs TRBV5-1 and TRBJ1-1; 9 positions match TRBD1. Germline V gene lookup returns CDR1 SGHRS and CDR2 YFSETQ. The J segment lost 3 bases and the V segment lost 4 bases, leaving 10 bases of the junction unmatched. This CDR3 spans 16 amino acids. The CDR3 protein is CASSLVPGTGYTEAFF. The CDR3 bases are TGCGCCAGCAGCCTAGTACCCGGGACAGGGTACACTGAAGCTTTCTTT.

V gene TRBV16 combines with J gene TRBJ1-2; D gene unclear. The germline CDR1 and CDR2 sequences are KGHSY and FQNENV. The CDR3 is made up of 14 amino acids. Trimming stripped 4 bases from V and 3 bases from J, with 12 bases between. The chain's CDR3 is CASSRLRNYYGYTF. The DNA for the CDR3 is TGTGCCAGCAGCCGCCTCAGGAATTACTATGGCTACACCTTC.

The chain combines TRBV5-8 with TRBJ2-1, with TRBD1 matching 7 bases. This CDR3 has 15 amino acids. With V trimmed by 4 bases and J by 5 bases, 9 bases remained unmatched. The germline CDR1 and CDR2 sequences are SGHTS and YDEGEE. CDR3 sequence reads: CASSTYRGRDNEQFF. In nucleotides, the CDR3 is TGTGCCAGCAGCACATACAGGGGAAGGGACAATGAGCAGTTCTTC.

This chain uses TRBV4-3 with TRBJ1-2, with TRBD1 matching over 12 bases. Germline V gene sequence: CDR1 LGHNA, CDR2 YSLEER. The CDR3 is 17 amino acids. J lost 5 bases, V lost 0 bases, and 7 bases had no gene match. This CDR3 reads CASSQDRGDRGLYGYTF. As DNA, the CDR3 is TGCGCCAGCAGCCAAGATAGGGGGGACAGGGGGCTTTATGGCTACACCTTC.

CDR3 nucleotide sequence: TGTGCCAGCAGTTACTCCGTGACAGGGAGATACGAGCAGTACTTC. It specifies CASSYSVTGRYEQYF. The V call is TRBV6-5, the J call TRBJ2-7, with TRBD1 matching 7 bases. Trimming at V came to 0 bases and at J to 4 bases, leaving 6 bases not matched to a gene. The CDR3 contains 15 residues. The germline V gene has CDR1 MNHEY and CDR2 SVGAGI.

This chain links TRBV6-1 with TRBJ2-5; 9 bases are shared with TRBD2. The V gene end was trimmed by 6 bases and the J gene end by 4 bases; junction bases not matched to a gene: 3. This CDR3 has 13 amino acids. Looked up from germline, CDR1 is MNHNS and CDR2 is SASEGT. CDR3 DNA: TGTGCCAGCAGACTTAGCGGGGGAGAGACCCAGTACTTC. It encodes CASRLSGGETQYF.

Here the CDR3 DNA reads TGTGCCAGCAGCCCCAGTGACAGGGGCGAGCAGTACTTC. Amino acid sequence: CASSPSDRGEQYF. This chain connects TRBV7-9 to TRBJ2-7; 8 bases line up with TRBD1. This CDR3 has 13 residues. Per the germline V gene, CDR1 is SEHNR and CDR2 is FQNEAQ (reference sequence). J lost 6 bases, V lost 5 bases, and 6 bases had no gene match.

The chain combines TRBV7-9 with TRBJ1-3; D remains unclear. This CDR3 contains 15 residues. V was trimmed by 6 bases and J by 0 bases, leaving 12 bases between them. Germline V gene lookup returns CDR1 SEHNR and CDR2 FQNEAQ (reference sequence). The CDR3 protein is CASSPDGSSGNTIYF. The CDR3 DNA sequence: TGTGCCAGCAGTCCGGATGGGAGCTCTGGAAACACCATATATTTT.

The V call is TRBV4-1, the J call TRBJ2-7; possibly TRBD2 for D (5 bases). CDR1 and CDR2 (germline): MGHRA, YSYEKL. V was cut by 4 bases and J by 2 bases, with 12 bases left in between. The CDR3 sequence is 14 residues long. DNA for the CDR3: TGCGCCAGCAGCCCGTCGCACGGGACCTACGAGCAGTACTTC. Translating it yields CASSPSHGTYEQYF.

The rearrangement uses TRBV5-1 and TRBJ1-4; D gene uncertain. Germline CDR1 and CDR2: SGHRS and YFSETQ. Trimming removed 0 bases at V and 4 bases at J, with 7 bases between. The CDR3 covers 14 residues. The CDR3 region is CASSLDSINEKLFF. In DNA form, the CDR3 reads TGCGCCAGCAGCTTGGACAGCATTAATGAAAAACTGTTTTTT.

Concerning this clone itself: This sample includes further DNA sequences coding for the same CDR3. The rearrangement uses TRBV5-1 and TRBJ2-3; 8 nucleotides align to TRBD2. V dropped 1 base and J dropped 3; count of bases not matched to a gene: 4. The length of the CDR3 is 15 residues. Germline loops: CDR1 SGHRS, CDR2 YFSETQ. CDR3 amino acids: CASSLNGGGTDTQYF. CDR3 nucleotide sequence: TGCGCCAGCAGCTTGAACGGGGGGGGTACAGATACGCAGTATTTT. Full variable domain (remainder filled in from reference TRBV5-1 and TRBJ2-3): KAGVTQTPRYLIKTRGQQVTLSCSPISGHRSVSWYQQTPGQGLQFLFEYFSETQRNKGNFPGRFSGRQFSNSRSEMNVSTLELGDSALYLCASSLNGGGTDTQYFGPGTRLTVL.

This chain uses TRBV5-4 with TRBJ2-7; D remains unclear. Trimming pared 0 bases from V and 5 bases from J, leaving 6 bases between. The CDR3 is 12 residues long. Germline V gene lookup returns CDR1 SGHNT and CDR2 YYREEE (reference sequence). As DNA, the CDR3 is TGTGCCAGCAGCTTGGGTGAGGACGAGCAGTACTTC. Encoded protein: CASSLGEDEQYF.

The chain combines TRBV13 with TRBJ1-2; 7 nucleotides match TRBD1. Germline V lookup: CDR1 PRHDT, CDR2 FYEKMQ (reference sequence). The CDR3 has 14 residues. V was pared by 4 bases and J by 6 bases, with 8 bases of the junction left unmatched. In DNA, the CDR3 is TGTGCCAGCAGCTCCTACAGGGGAAACCATGGCTACACCTTC. This codes for CASSSYRGNHGYTF.

V is TRBV6-5 and J is TRBJ2-3; 8 bases fit TRBD2. V was pared by 2 bases and J by 4 bases, with 5 bases of the junction left unmatched. The CDR3 has 15 amino acids. CDR1 and CDR2 from the germline V gene are MNHEY and SVGAGI. CDR3 protein: CASSYSGGFPDTQYF. The CDR3 DNA reads TGTGCCAGCAGTTACAGCGGGGGTTTCCCAGATACGCAGTATTTT.